This record looks at one T cell receptor (beta chain) sequence and its context. Only in-frame clones appear in the TCRdb table, and some are missing; sequencing was by immunoSEQ multiplex PCR. The repertoire includes under 100,000 clones, around 76% of them detected once, and approximately 19% sits in the top ten. This sample stems from a study of blood T cell repertoires in COVID-19. Overall study context: In each case, the material was cDNA or gDNA derived from T cells, B-cell-depleted T cells, or PBMCs.

The CDR3 is 14 amino acids. The germline CDR1 and CDR2 sequences are LNHNV and YYDKDF (reference sequence). V was clipped by 5 bases and J by 3 bases, with 11 bases between them. The clonotype originates from a woman of 80 years or more with active or convalescent COVID-19. The sequencing input was peripheral blood. The chain uses TRBV15 and TRBJ2-1; D not certain. CDR3 nucleotides: TGTGCCACCAGCGTTTTGCCGAGCTACAATGAGCAGTTCTTC. Its translation: CATSVLPSYNEQFF.